This T cell receptor (beta chain) was recorded in a study of response to subunit inactivated influenza vaccine. Study-level findings and limits: The authors suggested that few new T cells are recruited per seasonal influenza vaccination.

TCRdb used MiXCR to reprocess the RT-PCR reads, holding one entry per CDR3 protein. The sample lists over 400,000 distinct CDR3 sequences, roughly 11% occurring once. Comments on this clonotype: The antigen remains undetermined.

This TCR derives from a man in his fifties or sixties who received an inactivated influenza vaccine. The source was PBMCs from blood, collected roughly 48 days after vaccination.

The CDR3 DNA sequence: TGTGCCAGCAGCTCTAACCGGGGCGGGGGCCTCTACGAGCAGTACTTC. Translating it yields CASSSNRGGGLYEQYF. This sequence joins TRBV7-9 and TRBJ2-7; TRBD2 is a possible D gene (7 bases). The germline V gene has CDR1 SEHNR and CDR2 FQNEAQ (reference sequence). V dropped 4 bases and J dropped 3 bases, with 19 bases sitting between them. The CDR3 totals 16 residues.